These 9 T cell receptor beta chains originate from one sample sequenced in a study of cytomegalovirus exposure and HLA in healthy donors. The PCR employed 60 Vbeta primers together with 13 Jbeta primers. Measured with immunoSEQ multiplex PCR; TCRdb has only the in-frame clones, and not every one. The data show under 200,000 clones, 82% seen once. Sequencing was done on a sample of PBMCs. The receptors originated from a girl aged 5-17 years in good health and CMV-seropositive.

This sequence joins TRBV19 and TRBJ1-2; unclear D gene. CDR1 LNHDA and CDR2 SQIVND come from the germline V gene (reference sequence). Trimming removed 3 bases at V and 3 bases at J, with 8 bases between. The CDR3 has 13 residues. CDR3 region: CASSIGIHYGYTF. The CDR3 nucleotides are TGTGCCAGTAGTATTGGCATACACTATGGCTACACCTTC.

This clone was counted once. J is TRBJ1-5 and V is TRBV27; 9 bases map to TRBD1. V lost 1 base to trimming and J lost 5 bases; unmatched junction nucleotides: 12. In germline, CDR1 is MNHEY, CDR2 SMNVEV (reference sequence). This CDR3 spans 18 amino acids. CDR3: CASSLFGQGRIRDQPQHF. The CDR3 DNA reads TGTGCCAGCAGTTTATTCGGACAGGGGAGAATTCGGGATCAGCCCCAGCATTTT.

There are a few counts of this clone. The genes are TRBV2 and TRBJ2-2; D is possibly TRBD2 (6 bases). CDR3 size: 13 residues. The germline CDR1 and CDR2 sequences are SNHLY and FYNNEI. V shed 7 bases and J shed 3 bases, with 9 bases lying between them. In DNA form, the CDR3 reads TGTGCCAGCAAATGGGGGGACACCGGGGAGCTGTTTTTT. It yields the protein CASKWGDTGELFF.

V gene TRBV9 combines with J gene TRBJ2-7, with no clear D. The V end was cut by 0 bases, the J end by 2 bases, with 9 bases between. CDR1 and CDR2 (germline): SGDLS, YYNGEE. The CDR3 has 14 amino acids. CDR3 amino acids: CASSVEGGPYEQYF. CDR3 DNA: TGTGCCAGCAGCGTAGAAGGCGGCCCCTACGAGCAGTACTTC.

The chain recombines TRBV4-3 with TRBJ2-3, with a tentative D call TRBD1 (5 bases). The assigned J gene may be wrong: the sequence end matches TRBJ1-5 better. Germline V lookup: CDR1 LGHNA, CDR2 YSLEER. This CDR3 is 16 amino acids long. CDR3 in DNA: TGCGCCAGCAGCGTATCAACGGGACTAGGACCAGATACGCAGCATTTT. Translating gives CASSVSTGLGPDTQHF.

In nucleotides, the CDR3 is TGTGCCAGCAGCTCCTTAAAAGGAGAGGATAGCAATCAGCCCCAGCATTTT. Protein sequence: CASSSLKGEDSNQPQHF. V gene TRBV5-6 combines with J gene TRBJ1-5; no definite D call. Trimming pared 3 bases from V and 0 bases from J, leaving 16 bases between. The CDR3 runs to 17 residues. Germline CDR1 and CDR2: SGHDT and YYEEEE.

V and J are TRBV29-1 and TRBJ1-2; TRBD1 matches at 10 bases. Germline CDR1 and CDR2: SQVTM and ANQGSEA. The CDR3 has 13 amino acids. Trimming cost V 6 bases and J 8 bases; bases outside gene matches: 9. The CDR3 region is CSVEGTGVWGYTF. CDR3 DNA: TGCAGCGTAGAGGGGACAGGGGTTTGGGGCTACACCTTC.

The J gene is TRBJ1-5, the V gene TRBV27; D gene uncertain. Germline V gene lookup returns CDR1 MNHEY and CDR2 SMNVEV (reference sequence). V was clipped by 3 bases and J by 5 bases, with 14 bases between them. CDR3 length equals 15 residues. The CDR3 spells CASSLTASGYQPQHF. CDR3 DNA sequence: TGTGCCAGCAGTTTGACGGCATCCGGGTATCAGCCCCAGCATTTT.

The chain uses TRBV5-1 and TRBJ1-3, with D perhaps matching TRBD1 (5 bases). Trimming took off 0 bases at V and 4 bases at J, with 11 bases between the two ends. Germline V gives CDR1 SGHRS, CDR2 YFSETQ. The CDR3 is 15 residues long. The CDR3 is CASSLAAGQGNTIYF. CDR3 sequence (DNA): TGCGCCAGCAGCTTGGCGGCAGGGCAAGGAAACACCATATATTTT.